The TCR beta chain described here comes from a study of cytomegalovirus exposure and HLA in healthy donors (dated by TCRdb to between 2016 and 2019). Concerning the study at large: According to a later analysis, the 120 validation repertoires were produced on the same platform as the 666 repertoires of the first cohort. The study was designed to test whether signatures of past pathogen exposure could be identified by cataloging public T cell receptors. To predict cytomegalovirus infection status, the study combined high-throughput TCR immunosequencing, statistical association of individual TCRs with disease status, and machine learning. In addition to the first cohort of 666 subjects, a separate validation cohort of approximately 130 different subjects was used.

A remark on this clone: This clone's antigen is unknown. Base quality data are lacking; no much larger clone is found one base away.

General conclusions and limits of the study: The classifier was reported to diagnose cytomegalovirus status with high specificity and sensitivity in both the original and validation cohorts. It was suggested by the authors that the approach could potentially be generalized to other disease states and immunological phenotypes. All 120 or so repertoires were used to score co-occurrence in the validation cohort in a later analysis, because that analysis had no HLA typing for the cohort. A few of the identified cytomegalovirus-associated TCR beta chains were confirmed in vitro to be specific for cytomegalovirus antigens. Most TCR sequences were observed very rarely across donors, whereas some public TCRs were present in many individuals. A total of some 180 TCR beta chains were listed by the study as associated with cytomegalovirus. In a later analysis, TCRs clustered in the first cohort were found to also tend to co-occur in the roughly 120 validation repertoires, with approximately 95% of cluster scores above 0.

To prepare the library, the immunoSEQ multiplex PCR assay was applied. The study's processing was this. A statistical classification framework was built for diagnosing cytomegalovirus status from the catalog of TCR beta chain sequences. TCRdb stores this immuneACCESS table with in-frame sequences only. Part of the clones is absent; in the studies checked, under half of the shortfall reflects unresolved V genes, and no reason is known for the rest. Clone size and the V and J calls come from that table; the DNA yielded D and trimming. The sample table shows fewer than 85,000 clones, and 90% to 97% are seen once. Jointly, the top ten make up 1.3% of the sample. The donors were included in the validation cohort of roughly 120 subjects, a group kept apart from the approximately 700-subject first cohort. The sequence came from a woman aged 18-35 years in good health and CMV-seronegative. The sequencing sample was made of PBMCs.

The sequenced DNA: TGTGCCATCAGTGACTACTACGAGCAGTACTTC. Its protein product is CAISDYYEQYF. The chain employs TRBV10-3 and TRBJ2-7; the D gene cannot be resolved reliably. The germline V gene yields ENHRY for CDR1 and SYGVKD for CDR2. The CDR3 spans 11 residues, from the cysteine through the phenylalanine. The entry retains the CDR3 DNA only, 33 bases that are in frame from base 1. At the junction V is shortened by 3 bases and J by 3 bases, with 3 bases in between.